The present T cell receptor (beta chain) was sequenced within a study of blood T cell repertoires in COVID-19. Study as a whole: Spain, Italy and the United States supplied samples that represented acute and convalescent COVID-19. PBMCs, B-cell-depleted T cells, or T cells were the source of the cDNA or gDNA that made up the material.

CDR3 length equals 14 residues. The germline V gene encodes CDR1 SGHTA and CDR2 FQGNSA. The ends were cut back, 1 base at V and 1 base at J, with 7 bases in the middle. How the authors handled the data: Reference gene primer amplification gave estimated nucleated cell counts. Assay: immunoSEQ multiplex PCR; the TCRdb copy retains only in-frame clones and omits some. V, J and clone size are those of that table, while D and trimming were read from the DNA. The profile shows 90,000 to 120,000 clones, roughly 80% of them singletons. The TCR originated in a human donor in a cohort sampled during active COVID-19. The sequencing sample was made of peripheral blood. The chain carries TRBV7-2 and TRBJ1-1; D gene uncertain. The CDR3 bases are TGTGCCAGCAGCTTAGTTATGAGGAACACTGAAGCTTTCTTT. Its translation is CASSLVMRNTEAFF.